Presented here are 10 T cell receptor beta chains from one specimen sequenced in a study of blood T cell repertoires in COVID-19. Generated by immunoSEQ multiplex PCR, the TCRdb table keeps only in-frame clones and is missing some. Here the sample spans 75,000 to 95,000 clones, 65% to 90% being singletons. What was sequenced was peripheral blood. Receptor source: a man aged 55 to 69 with acute or convalescent COVID-19.

The chain joins TRBV7-2 to TRBJ2-7, with 14 nucleotides matching TRBD2. Germline V gene lookup returns CDR1 SGHTA and CDR2 FQGNSA. The CDR3 spans 15 residues. V shed 4 bases and J 3 bases; nucleotides not matched to a gene: 2. The CDR3, as DNA: TGTGCCAGCAGCTCGGGACTAGCGGGGGACTACGAGCAGTACTTC. Its protein product is CASSSGLAGDYEQYF.

V is TRBV2 and J is TRBJ1-5, with D possibly matching TRBD1 (6 bases). Germline V CDR1 and CDR2: SNHLY, FYNNEI. The CDR3 contains 15 residues. Deletions cut 5 bases from V and 1 base from J, with 12 bases between. CDR3 sequence: CASSTSRGSNQPQHF. CDR3 nucleotide sequence: TGTGCCAGCAGTACCTCCAGGGGAAGCAATCAGCCCCAGCATTTT.

The chain carries TRBV7-8 and TRBJ1-2; D is possibly TRBD1 (6 bases). The CDR3 runs 14 residues. CDR1 is SGHVS, CDR2 FQNEAQ, per germline. V lost 6 bases to trimming and J lost 3 bases, with 14 bases between them. The CDR3 nucleotides are TGTGCCAGCAGTCCGAACCAGGGGTACTATGGCTACACCTTC. Residues: CASSPNQGYYGYTF. The full variable domain, in which reference TRBV7-8 and TRBJ1-2 provide the parts outside the CDR3, is GAGVSQSPRYKVAKRGQDVALRCDPISGHVSLFWYQQALGQGPEFLTYFQNEAQLDKSGLPSDRFFAERPEGSVSTLKIQRTQQEDSAVYLCASSPNQGYYGYTFGSGTRLTVV.

The rearrangement joins TRBV19 to TRBJ1-2; 7 bases align to TRBD1. The CDR3 has 15 residues. The J segment lost 5 bases and the V segment lost 2 bases, leaving 8 bases of the junction unmatched. The V gene's germline CDR1 is LNHDA and CDR2 SQIVND (reference sequence). In DNA, the CDR3 is TGTGCCAGTAGTATACTGTCGGGACAGAATTATGGCTACACCTTC. Protein sequence: CASSILSGQNYGYTF.

The rearrangement links TRBV19 to TRBJ2-5; 9 bases are shared with TRBD1. With V trimmed by 7 bases and J by 2 bases, 5 bases remained unmatched. In germline, CDR1 is LNHDA, CDR2 SQIVND (reference sequence). The CDR3 covers 14 residues. CDR3 region: CASTKGQGQETQYF. CDR3 DNA: TGTGCCAGTACCAAGGGACAGGGTCAAGAGACCCAGTACTTC.

The genes are TRBV28 and TRBJ2-6, with TRBD1 matching over 7 bases. Per the germline V gene, CDR1 is MDHEN and CDR2 is SYDVKM. The CDR3 is 17 amino acids. V lost 7 bases and J lost 0; bases outside the gene matches: 9. CDR3 nucleotides: TGTGCCAGCACCCGACAGGGAGAAAGCTCTGGGGCCAACGTCCTGACTTTC. It is translated as CASTRQGESSGANVLTF. Together with reference TRBV28 and TRBJ2-6, the CDR3 gives the full variable domain: DVKVTQSSRYLVKRTGEKVFLECVQDMDHENMFWYRQDPGLGLRLIYFSYDVKMKEKGDIPEGYSVSREKKERFSLILESASTNQTSMYLCASTRQGESSGANVLTFGAGSRLTVL.

V gene TRBV28 combines with J gene TRBJ2-3; TRBD1 matches 9 bases. V dropped 7 bases and J dropped 4; count of bases not matched to a gene: 6. This CDR3 spans 14 amino acids. Germline assignment: CDR1 MDHEN and CDR2 SYDVKM. CDR3 protein: CASKSGTGPDTQYF. Here the CDR3 DNA reads TGTGCCAGCAAATCTGGGACAGGGCCAGATACGCAGTATTTT.

This sequence joins TRBV5-6 and TRBJ1-3; TRBD1 matches 8 bases. The CDR3 is made up of 19 amino acids. Trimming took 4 bases from V and 0 from J; bases not matched to a gene: 15. Germline V CDR1 and CDR2: SGHDT, YYEEEE. The CDR3 sequence is CASSTRTGRGAHSGNTIYF. CDR3 DNA sequence: TGTGCCAGCAGCACCAGGACAGGGAGGGGGGCCCACTCTGGAAACACCATATATTTT.

The chain recombines TRBV5-5 with TRBJ1-1; D ambiguous. V was pared by 4 bases and J by 1 base, with 14 bases between. Germline V gene sequence: CDR1 SGHKS, CDR2 YYEKEE (reference sequence). This CDR3 contains 15 residues. CDR3 nucleotide sequence: TGTGCCAGCAGCCTAGCCGGAGCACAGAACACTGAAGCTTTCTTT. It encodes CASSLAGAQNTEAFF. The complete variable domain, with remaining parts taken from reference TRBV5-5 and TRBJ1-1, reads DAGVTQSPTHLIKTRGQQVTLRCSPISGHKSVSWYQQVLGQGPQFIFQYYEKEERGRGNFPDRFSARQFPNYSSELNVNALLLGDSALYLCASSLAGAQNTEAFFGQGTRLTVV.

The chain uses TRBV25-1 and TRBJ1-2; D unresolved. Germline V lookup: CDR1 MGHDK, CDR2 SYGVNS. The V end was cut by 3 bases, the J end by 8 bases, with 13 bases between. The CDR3 contains 13 residues. The CDR3 spells CASSDRVELGYTF. CDR3 in DNA: TGTGCCAGCAGTGACCGGGTCGAGTTGGGCTACACCTTC.